This T cell receptor (beta chain) stems from a study of T cells in Graves' hyperthyroidism and ophthalmopathy. Overall study findings and caveats: Within blood appeared most thyroid clonotypes that had expanded above 0.001.

The CDR3 has 15 residues. The V gene's germline CDR1 is SGHAT and CDR2 FQNNGV. Amplified TCR beta CDR3 regions came from RNA transcripts. Researchers ran a first-round RT-PCR on the TCR CDR3 using the HTBI primer set. TCRdb re-analysed the multiplex PCR reads in MiXCR, keeping a single row per CDR3 protein. This sample has 400,000 to 550,000 distinct CDR3 sequences, with approximately 25% found just once. This clonotype has ten or more counts. What it binds is not known. The junction shows a germline mismatch at one end, possibly a read error. This receptor was obtained from a woman aged 25 to 39 with Graves' ophthalmopathy. The sequencing sample was made of blood. The chain employs TRBV11-2 and TRBJ2-7; tentatively, D is TRBD2 (6 bases). The CDR3: CASSPLQGLTYGQYF. The CDR3, as DNA: TGTGCCAGCAGCCCCCTCCAGGGACTCACCTACGGGCAGTACTTC.